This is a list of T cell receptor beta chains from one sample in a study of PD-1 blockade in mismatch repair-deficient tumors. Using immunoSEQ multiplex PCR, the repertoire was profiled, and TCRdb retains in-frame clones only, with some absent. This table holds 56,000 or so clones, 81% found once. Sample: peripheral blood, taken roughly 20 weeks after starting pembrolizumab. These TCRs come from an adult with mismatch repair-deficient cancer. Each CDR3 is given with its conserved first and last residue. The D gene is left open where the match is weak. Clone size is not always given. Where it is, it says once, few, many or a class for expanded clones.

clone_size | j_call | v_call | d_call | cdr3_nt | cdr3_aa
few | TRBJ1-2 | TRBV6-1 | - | TGTGCCAGCAGTGAATGGAGGAACTATGGCTACACCTTC | CASSEWRNYGYTF
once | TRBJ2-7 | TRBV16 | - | TGTGCCAGCACTTCAGGGCACGAGCAGTACTTC | CASTSGHEQYF
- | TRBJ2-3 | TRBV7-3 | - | TGTGCCAGCAGTCAAACAGGCCCAGGAGATACGCAGTATTTT | CASSQTGPGDTQYF
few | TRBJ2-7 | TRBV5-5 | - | TGTGCCAGCAGCTTGGTCCCGGGGGGCTCTTACGAGCAGTACTTC | CASSLVPGGSYEQYF
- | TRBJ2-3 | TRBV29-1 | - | TGCAGCGTTAGGGCAGATACGCAGTATTTT | CSVRADTQYF
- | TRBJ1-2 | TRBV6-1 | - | TGTGCCAGCAGTCACCGGGACTATGGCTACACCTTC | CASSHRDYGYTF
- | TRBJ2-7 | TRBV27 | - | TGTGCCAGCAGGTACGGACAGAACACCTACGAGCAGTACTTC | CASRYGQNTYEQYF
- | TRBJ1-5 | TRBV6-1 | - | TGTGCCAGCAGTGAATGGGGATTTGGCAATCAGCCCCAGCATTTT | CASSEWGFGNQPQHF
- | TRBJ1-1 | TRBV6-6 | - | TGTGCCAGCAGTTACTCTTATCGTGGCACTGAAGCTTTCTTT | CASSYSYRGTEAFF
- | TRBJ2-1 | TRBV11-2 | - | TGTGCCAGCAGCTCAGTCCCCTGGTACAATGAGCAGTTCTTC | CASSSVPWYNEQFF
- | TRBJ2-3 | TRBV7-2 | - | TGTGCCAGCAGCTTACTAGATACGCAGTATTTT | CASSLLDTQYF
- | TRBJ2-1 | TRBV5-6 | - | TGTGCCAGCAGCTTCGGAGCGGTCAATGAGCAGTTCTTC | CASSFGAVNEQFF
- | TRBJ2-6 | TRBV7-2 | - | TGTGCCAGCAGCCCGTCTCGAGGCCTTAGCTCTGGGGCCAACGTCCTGACTTTC | CASSPSRGLSSGANVLTF
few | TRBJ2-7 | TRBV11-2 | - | TGTGCCAGCAGCTTTGGCGGGGAGTCGGAGTACTTC | CASSFGGESEYF
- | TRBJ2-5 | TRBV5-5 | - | TGTGCCAGCAGCTTGGAGCAGTTTGGCGATCAAGAGACCCAGTACTTC | CASSLEQFGDQETQYF
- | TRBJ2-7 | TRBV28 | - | TGTGCCAGCAGTTCCCCAGGGGGGAGATCCTACGAGCAGTACTTC | CASSSPGGRSYEQYF
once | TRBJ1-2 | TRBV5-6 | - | TGTGCCAGCAGATCATACAGGCACCCTTATGGCTACACCTTC | CASRSYRHPYGYTF
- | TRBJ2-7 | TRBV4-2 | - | TGTGCCAGCAGGACTTCAGGGGGGGCCGACGAGCAGTACTTC | CASRTSGGADEQYF
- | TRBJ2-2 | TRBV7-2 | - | TGTGCCAGCAGCCCCCGAGGGGTACTAGGCTTCACCGGGGAGCTGTTTTTT | CASSPRGVLGFTGELFF
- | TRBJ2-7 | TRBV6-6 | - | TGTGCCAGCAGGAGGGGGTCCTCCTACGAGCAGTACTTC | CASRRGSSYEQYF